The 9 T cell receptor beta chains below all came from one sample that was sequenced in a study of regulatory T cells in long-lasting Graves disease. Libraries of TCR beta came from iRepertoire HTBI primers plus Arm-PCR of CDR3 regions. TCRdb fed the multiplex PCR reads into MiXCR, producing one record per CDR3 protein. Of roughly 700,000 distinct CDR3 sequences listed, 30% are singletons. Indicated time point: persistent/refractory GD, antithyroid drugs over 5 years with positive TRAb. Preparation of the TCR library used RNA extracted from PBMCs. Here the sequenced sample was peripheral blood mononuclear cells (PBMCs), taken when the disease was refractory, from a patient treated with antithyroid drugs. These receptors were obtained from a female donor with Graves disease.

This clonotype was picked up a small number of times. This chain links TRBV11-2 with TRBJ2-4, with D unresolved. V was cut by 4 bases and J by 4 bases, with 11 bases left in between. The CDR3 covers 14 residues. The germline V gene encodes CDR1 SGHAT and CDR2 FQNNGV. This CDR3 is CASSSTSWKNIQYF. CDR3 nucleotide sequence: TGTGCCAGCAGCTCTACGTCATGGAAAAACATTCAGTACTTC.

This clonotype came up many times. The chain is built from TRBV28 and TRBJ1-2; a weak D match, TRBD1 (5 bases). Germline V gene lookup returns CDR1 MDHEN and CDR2 SYDVKM. The CDR3 has 11 amino acids. V was clipped by 11 bases and J by 4 bases, with 11 bases between them. The CDR3 sequence: CASRVAYGYTF. The CDR3 DNA reads as TGTGCCTCCAGGGTCGCCTATGGCTACACCTTC.

Points on this clonotype: Since a much larger clone is just one base distant, this may be a read error. In DNA, the CDR3 is TGTGCCAGCAGCCAGATAAGCTCCTACGAGCAGTACTTC. Amino acid sequence: CASSQISSYEQYF. The chain uses TRBV3-1 and TRBJ2-7; D ambiguous. This CDR3 has 13 residues. Germline CDR1 is LGHDT and CDR2 is YNNKEL (reference sequence). V lost 3 bases and J 0 bases, leaving 6 bases between the germline ends.

This clonotype was found many times. The CDR3 loop reads CASSPTGNSYEQYF. The CDR3 DNA reads TGTGCCAGCAGCCCGACAGGGAACTCCTACGAGCAGTACTTC. J is TRBJ2-7 and V is TRBV28; 7 positions match TRBD1. V shed 6 bases and J 0 bases; nucleotides not matched to a gene: 5. Germline CDR1 and CDR2: MDHEN and SYDVKM. This CDR3 spans 14 amino acids.

This clonotype was counted ten times or more. V and J are TRBV2 and TRBJ1-1, with D uncertain. Germline values: CDR1 SNHLY, CDR2 FYNNEI. The CDR3 is made up of 13 amino acids. Trimming shortened V by 6 bases and J by 4 bases, and 12 bases separated the two germline ends. CDR3 nucleotide sequence: TGTGCCAGCAGGGACGGCCCGTCCACTGAAGCTTTCTTT. Residues: CASRDGPSTEAFF.

This clonotype was observed a handful of times. The chain has TRBV19 and TRBJ1-4; TRBD1 aligns across 7 bases. CDR1 is LNHDA, CDR2 SQIVND, per germline (reference sequence). The junction had 9 bases not matched to a gene; V was cut back by 5 bases and J by 3 bases. CDR3 size: 16 residues. The CDR3 bases are TGTGCCAGTAGTTTTCAACAGGGACAGCCTAATGAAAAACTGTTTTTT. This sequence encodes CASSFQQGQPNEKLFF.

This chain uses TRBV3-1 with TRBJ2-5, with TRBD2 identical over 7 bases. The CDR3 is made up of 14 amino acids. Germline trimming cut 1 base from V and 4 bases from J; bases unmatched to any gene: 3. CDR1 and CDR2 (germline): LGHDT, YNNKEL (reference sequence). The CDR3 DNA reads as TGTGCCAGCAGCCAAGGGATAGCGGGAGAGACCCAGTACTTC. This translates into CASSQGIAGETQYF.

Many counts were recorded for this clonotype. This sequence joins TRBV12-3 or TRBV12-4 and TRBJ1-2; TRBD1 agrees at 9 bases. The V and J ends lost 3 bases and 6 bases, in that order; junction bases with no gene match: 2. The length of the CDR3 is 13 residues. This CDR3 is CASSFGTGHGYTF. CDR3 DNA sequence: TGTGCCAGCAGTTTCGGGACAGGGCATGGCTACACCTTC.

The rearrangement joins TRBV12-3 or TRBV12-4 to TRBJ2-5, with a tentative D call TRBD1 (5 bases). The CDR3 is 15 residues long. The V end was cut by 0 bases, the J end by 1 base, with 9 bases between. CDR3 DNA: TGTGCCAGCAGTTTAGCGACAGAGTTCCAAGAGACCCAGTACTTC. Amino acid sequence: CASSLATEFQETQYF.